A single sample gave rise to the 25 T cell receptor beta chains below, sequenced in a study of T cells after yellow fever vaccination. TCRdb recomputed calls from the 5' RACE reads with MiXCR, one row per CDR3 protein. The data show roughly 120,000 distinct CDR3 sequences, 6% to 8% seen once. Material: CD4+ T cells sorted from PBMCs, obtained 10 days after the first yellow fever vaccination. These receptors were taken from a man younger than 35 who received the YFV17D yellow fever vaccine.

This clonotype showed up many times. This rearrangement joins TRBV20-1 to TRBJ2-7, with TRBD1 as a possible D gene (6 bases). The CDR3 totals 12 residues. The germline V gene encodes CDR1 DFQATT and CDR2 SNEGSKA (reference sequence). With 5 bases removed from V and 2 bases from J, the gap between germline ends came to 10 bases. The CDR3 DNA follows: TGCAGTGCTGTGGACAGAACCTACGAGCAGTACTTC. Translated: CSAVDRTYEQYF.

The DNA of the CDR3 is TGTGCCAGCAGTTTTGAGGGGACCACAGATACGCAGTATTTT. Protein: CASSFEGTTDTQYF. This chain uses TRBV12-3 or TRBV12-4 with TRBJ2-3; D is perhaps TRBD1 or TRBD2 (5 bases each). This CDR3 is 14 amino acids long. The V gene lost 3 bases and the J gene lost 2 bases, with 9 bases spanning the gap.

This clonotype was picked up many times. This chain joins TRBV9 and TRBJ2-5; 13 bases line up with TRBD2. Germline V CDR1 and CDR2: SGDLS, YYNGEE. Trimming took 0 bases from V and 4 from J; bases not matched to a gene: 0. The length of the CDR3 is 15 residues. The CDR3 region is CASSVGTSGGETQYF. The CDR3 DNA sequence: TGTGCCAGCAGCGTAGGGACTAGCGGGGGAGAGACCCAGTACTTC.

This clonotype was seen at least ten times. In this CDR3 the conserved last residue, phenylalanine or tryptophan, is missing, so a read error is likely. The limits of the CDR3 on the DNA are not certain, so only TCRdb's listed CDR3 is given. The chain couples TRBV2 to TRBJ2-3; the table's TRBD2 call for D was not verified on the DNA. The CDR3 spans 12 amino acids, including both terminal residues. Germline V lookup: CDR1 SNHLY, CDR2 FYNNEI. The CDR3 loop is CASSENGRRLGV.

V is TRBV7-2 and J is TRBJ1-5, with D unclear. Germline lookup yields CDR1 SGHTA and CDR2 FQGNSA. The V end was cut by 1 base, the J end by 10 bases, with 17 bases between. The CDR3 runs 15 residues. This chain's CDR3 is CASSLVSGPAAPQHF. The DNA for the CDR3 is TGTGCCAGCAGCTTAGTATCGGGCCCCGCGGCCCCCCAGCATTTT.

This clonotype was seen ten or more times. The chain is built from TRBV7-3 and TRBJ2-3, with 8 bases fitting TRBD1. Unmatched junction bases numbered 8, after V lost 4 bases and J lost 2 bases. Germline V CDR1 and CDR2: SGHTA, FQGTGA. The CDR3 is 16 residues long. The CDR3 protein is CASSSTGTGNTDTQYF. The DNA of the CDR3 is TGTGCCAGCAGCTCAACCGGGACAGGAAACACAGATACGCAGTATTTT.

This clonotype has at least ten counts. The V call is TRBV6-5, the J call TRBJ2-3; the D gene is possibly TRBD1 (5 bases). Germline values: CDR1 MNHEY, CDR2 SVGAGI. Trimming pared 0 bases from V and 3 bases from J, leaving 7 bases between. The CDR3 totals 14 residues. The CDR3 sequence is CASSYSRQTDTQYF. In DNA form, the CDR3 reads TGTGCCAGCAGTTACTCGCGACAGACAGATACGCAGTATTTT.

The table lists this clonotype with a few counts. Written as DNA, the CDR3 is TGTGCCAGCAGTTACTCGGGTTGGGATCAGCCCCAGCATTTT. Its translation: CASSYSGWDQPQHF. The V call is TRBV6-5, the J call TRBJ1-5; D not resolved. Germline V lookup: CDR1 MNHEY, CDR2 SVGAGI. The CDR3 sequence is 14 residues long. V lost 0 bases, J lost 5 bases, and 8 bases lay in between.

In this sample, this clonotype turned up many times. V usage is TRBV5-1 and J usage is TRBJ1-2, with 9 bases fitting TRBD1. The germline V gene has CDR1 SGHRS and CDR2 YFSETQ. Trimming took 5 bases from V and 0 from J; bases not matched to a gene: 5. The CDR3 sequence is 15 residues long. DNA of the CDR3: TGCGCCAGCAGAGGGGGGACAGGGCCTAACTATGGCTACACCTTC. Protein product: CASRGGTGPNYGYTF.

This clonotype was seen ten or more times. The chain joins TRBV27 to TRBJ1-2, with D maybe TRBD1 (6 bases). Germline V gives CDR1 MNHEY, CDR2 SMNVEV (reference sequence). The CDR3 length is 14 residues. V was clipped by 6 bases and J by 2 bases, with 13 bases between them. The CDR3 is CASSRTADNYGYTF. The CDR3 DNA reads TGTGCCAGCAGCCGGACAGCTGACAACTATGGCTACACCTTC.

This clonotype was recorded at least ten times. V usage is TRBV7-9 and J usage is TRBJ2-1, with D perhaps matching TRBD1 or TRBD2 (6 bases each). The V end was cut by 5 bases, the J end by 7 bases, with 18 bases between. Germline CDR1 SEHNR, CDR2 FQNEAQ (reference sequence). This CDR3 region has 15 residues. In DNA form, the CDR3 reads TGTGCCAGCAGCCGCCTAGCGTTTAGGGGGAATGAGCAGTTCTTC. This sequence encodes CASSRLAFRGNEQFF.

In this sample, this clonotype turned up a few times. The chain has TRBV7-6 and TRBJ2-5, with 8 bases aligning to TRBD2. CDR1 is SGHVS and CDR2 is FNYEAQ in the germline V gene. The CDR3 contains 15 residues. V was pared by 5 bases and J by 5 bases, with 10 bases of the junction left unmatched. The CDR3 loop is CASSRLGGAWETQYF. The DNA for the CDR3 is TGTGCCAGCAGCCGCCTCGGGGGGGCCTGGGAGACCCAGTACTTC.

This clonotype was recorded at least ten times. The chain uses TRBV4-2 and TRBJ1-2; D remains unclear. V lost 3 bases and J lost 14, with 16 bases in between. Germline loops: CDR1 LGHNA, CDR2 YNFKEQ. CDR3 length equals 12 residues. DNA of the CDR3: TGTGCCAGCAGCCAGGATGGACGGGTCCAAACCTTC. Encoded protein: CASSQDGRVQTF.

On this clonotype itself: Just one base apart from a much larger clone, this may be a read error. V is TRBV5-1 and J is TRBJ1-2, with TRBD1 matching 7 bases. This CDR3 has 18 amino acids. The germline V gene encodes CDR1 SGHRS and CDR2 YFSETQ. The CDR3 protein is CARSSPRQGRQGLLGYTF. For the CDR3, the DNA is TGCGCCCGCAGCTCACCACGACAAGGTCGACAGGGCTTGCTAGGCTACACCTTC.

This chain connects TRBV6-5 to TRBJ1-4, with 7 bases that match TRBD1. J was trimmed by 3 bases and V by 4 bases; bases with no gene match: 2. Germline-derived CDR1 and CDR2 are MNHEY and SVGAGI. The CDR3 has 14 residues. The CDR3 DNA follows: TGTGCCAGCAGTTCGACAGGGCCTAATGAAAAACTGTTTTTT. It specifies CASSSTGPNEKLFF.

This clonotype showed up many times. The CDR3 DNA is TGTGCCAGCAGGCCATGGGGGGCGGGGTCCTCCTACAATGAGCAGTTCTTC. Protein product: CASRPWGAGSSYNEQFF. The chain recombines TRBV28 with TRBJ2-1; D may match TRBD1 or TRBD2 (6 bases each). V was clipped by 6 bases and J by 0 bases, with 18 bases between them. Germline V gene lookup returns CDR1 MDHEN and CDR2 SYDVKM. The CDR3 length is 17 residues.

This clonotype was seen only a few times. The chain joins TRBV2 to TRBJ2-1; 10 nucleotides line up with TRBD2. V was clipped by 9 bases and J by 0 bases; unmatched bases: 17. CDR1 is SNHLY and CDR2 is FYNNEI in the germline V gene. The CDR3 contains 19 residues. The CDR3 reads CASQSPLAGVHSSYNEQFF. The CDR3 DNA reads as TGTGCCAGTCAAAGCCCGCTAGCGGGGGTACACAGCTCCTACAATGAGCAGTTCTTC.

This clonotype was recorded at least ten times. This chain links TRBV18 with TRBJ1-3, with D tentatively TRBD1 (6 bases). The V gene's germline CDR1 is KGHSH and CDR2 LQKENI. Between the trimmed V and J ends, which lost 3 bases and 4 bases, there was a span of 10 bases. This CDR3 has 14 amino acids. CDR3 protein: CASSPGAVGNTIYF. CDR3 sequence (DNA): TGTGCCAGCTCACCGGGGGCAGTAGGAAACACCATATATTTT.

The table lists this clonotype with many counts. The chain joins TRBV15 to TRBJ2-5; D gene uncertain. The CDR3 consists of 15 residues. Per germline, CDR1 LNHNV and CDR2 YYDKDF (reference sequence). V was trimmed by 0 bases and J by 1 base, leaving 9 bases between them. The CDR3 DNA sequence: TGTGCCACCAGCAGAGATCACATTTCCCAAGAGACCCAGTACTTC. Residues: CATSRDHISQETQYF. The whole variable domain, remainder taken from reference TRBV15 and TRBJ2-5, is DAMVIQNPRYQVTQFGKPVTLSCSQTLNHNVMYWYQQKSSQAPKLLFHYYDKDFNNEADTPDNFQSRRPNTSFCFLDIRSPGLGDTAMYLCATSRDHISQETQYFGPGTRLLVL.

This clonotype was recorded at least ten times. This chain joins TRBV5-1 and TRBJ2-3; the D is unclear. Germline V gene data show CDR1 as SGHRS and CDR2 as YFSETQ. CDR3 length: 12 residues. V lost 5 bases to trimming and J lost 4 bases, with 8 bases between them. The CDR3 here is CASRGTADTQYF. The CDR3 DNA reads as TGCGCCAGCAGAGGAACAGCAGATACGCAGTATTTT. Full variable domain (remainder filled in from reference TRBV5-1 and TRBJ2-3): KAGVTQTPRYLIKTRGQQVTLSCSPISGHRSVSWYQQTPGQGLQFLFEYFSETQRNKGNFPGRFSGRQFSNSRSEMNVSTLELGDSALYLCASRGTADTQYFGPGTRLTVL.

There are many counts of this clonotype. The V gene is TRBV7-2, the J gene TRBJ2-7, with 8 bases aligning to TRBD2. The length of the CDR3 is 14 residues. After removal of 6 bases from V and 4 bases from J, the junction contained 8 bases not matched to a gene. CDR1 and CDR2 from the germline V gene are SGHTA and FQGNSA. The CDR3 DNA reads TGTGCCAGCAGACGTAGCGGGGATTTTTACGAGCAGTACTTC. Amino acids: CASRRSGDFYEQYF.

This clonotype was seen repeatedly, ten times or more. V and J are TRBV5-6 and TRBJ2-5; 7 nucleotides line up with TRBD1. Germline-derived CDR1 and CDR2 are SGHDT and YYEEEE. Trimming cost V 4 bases and J 4 bases; bases outside gene matches: 4. This CDR3 has 13 amino acids. As DNA, the CDR3 is TGTGCCAGCAGCCGGAACAGGGGAGAGACCCAGTACTTC. Translating gives CASSRNRGETQYF.

The sample holds many counts of this clonotype. This chain uses TRBV6-1 with TRBJ1-1; 10 bases fit TRBD1. Trimming took 6 bases from V and 5 from J; bases not matched to a gene: 6. There are 14 residues in the CDR3. The germline CDR1 and CDR2 sequences are MNHNS and SASEGT. CDR3 protein: CASRTGTGETEAFF. The DNA for the CDR3 is TGTGCCAGCAGAACCGGGACAGGGGAAACTGAAGCTTTCTTT.

This clonotype was seen many times. V usage is TRBV7-9 and J usage is TRBJ1-1; the D gene is possibly TRBD1 (6 bases). Germline V lookup: CDR1 SEHNR, CDR2 FQNEAQ (reference sequence). The V and J ends lost 6 bases and 6 bases respectively, with 17 bases between them. This CDR3 region has 14 residues. CDR3 amino acids: CASRGLGGVAEAFF. In nucleotides, the CDR3 is TGTGCCAGCAGGGGCCTAGGGGGGGTCGCTGAAGCTTTCTTT.

In this sample, this clonotype turned up many times. The J gene is TRBJ2-5, the V gene TRBV5-1; tentative D call: TRBD2 (5 bases). Trimming shortened V by 2 bases and J by 0 bases, and 14 bases separated the two germline ends. CDR3 length equals 16 residues. Germline lookup yields CDR1 SGHRS and CDR2 YFSETQ. CDR3 protein: CASSLLGIGYQETQYF. CDR3 bases: TGCGCCAGCAGCTTACTAGGGATCGGGTACCAAGAGACCCAGTACTTC.